This record concerns one TCR beta chain sequence. Germline loops: CDR1 SGHVS, CDR2 FQNEAQ. With 7 bases clipped from V and 4 bases from J, the junction kept 7 bases outside the gene matches. The CDR3 has 14 residues. The data belong to a study of T-cell reconstitution after alpha-beta-depleted transplantation in children. Using unique molecular identifiers, the investigators prepared the TCRbeta library. TCRdb independently ran MiXCR on the PCR reads; one entry per CDR3 protein. The sample includes around 370,000 distinct CDR3 sequences, about a tenth of them seen just once. The input for sequencing was PBMCs from the stem cell graft donor, taken from the stem cell graft. V and J are TRBV7-8 and TRBJ2-5; TRBD2 matches at 9 bases. The origin of this receptor is a human donor who donated a stem cell graft to a child with acute lymphoblastic leukemia. This CDR3 is CASTALAGTETQYF. DNA of the CDR3: TGTGCCAGCACCGCCCTAGCGGGAACAGAGACCCAGTACTTC.